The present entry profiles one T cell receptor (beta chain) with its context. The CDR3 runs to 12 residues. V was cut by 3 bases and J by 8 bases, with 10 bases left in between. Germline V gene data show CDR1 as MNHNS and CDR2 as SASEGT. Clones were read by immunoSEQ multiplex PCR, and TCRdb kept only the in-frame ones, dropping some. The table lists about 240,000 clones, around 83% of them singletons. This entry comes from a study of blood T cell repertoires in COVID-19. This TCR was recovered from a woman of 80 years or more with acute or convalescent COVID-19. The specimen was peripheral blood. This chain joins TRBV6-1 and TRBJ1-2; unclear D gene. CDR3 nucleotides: TGTGCCAGCAGTGAGGGAGGGAAAGGCTACACCTTC. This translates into CASSEGGKGYTF.